This passage covers 9 T cell receptor beta chains from one sample sequenced in a study of human T cells and chemical hapten exposure. The time point is: pre-sensitization, week 0. Treatment in this sample: therapeutic diphenylcyclopropenone sensitization with weekly scalp DPC. TCRdb used MiXCR to reprocess the RACE reads, holding one entry per CDR3 protein. The table includes approximately 370,000 distinct CDR3 sequences, approximately 5.8% detected once. Sequences were derived from whole blood, sampled in connection with sensitization to the hapten diphenylcyclopropenone (DPC). The receptors were sampled from a woman aged 18 to 35 with alopecia areata. Some clones in this sample may be carry-over from other donors' samples.

The genes are TRBV20-1 and TRBJ1-5; 8 nucleotides align to TRBD1. The CDR3 length is 13 residues. Trimming cost V 5 bases and J 4 bases; bases outside gene matches: 4. Germline CDR1 is DFQATT and CDR2 is SNEGSKA (reference sequence). The CDR3 protein is CSAGDRLNQPQHF. The CDR3 DNA reads TGCAGTGCTGGGGACAGGCTGAATCAGCCCCAGCATTTT.

This clonotype has at least ten counts. The rearrangement joins TRBV20-1 to TRBJ1-2, with TRBD1 identical over 7 bases. The V and J ends lost 1 base and 8 bases, in that order; junction bases with no gene match: 13. Germline CDR1 and CDR2: DFQATT and SNEGSKA (reference sequence). CDR3 length: 15 residues. The CDR3 here is CSARVLRDSAQGYTF. In nucleotides, the CDR3 is TGCAGTGCTAGAGTGCTGAGGGACAGCGCGCAAGGCTACACCTTC.

This clonotype was seen ten or more times. This chain connects TRBV7-9 to TRBJ1-6; tentative D call: TRBD1 (6 bases). V gave up 5 bases and J gave up 3 bases, with 14 bases separating them. CDR3 length equals 16 residues. The germline CDR1 and CDR2 sequences are SEHNR and FQNEAQ (reference sequence). The CDR3 spells CASSPPTGSYNSPLHF. In DNA, the CDR3 is TGTGCCAGCAGCCCACCGACAGGAAGCTATAATTCACCCCTCCACTTT.

This clonotype was recorded a few times. The chain carries TRBV3-1 and TRBJ1-1, with D tentatively TRBD1 (6 bases). Germline values: CDR1 LGHDT, CDR2 YNNKEL (reference sequence). V lost 5 bases and J 12 bases, leaving 19 bases between the germline ends. The CDR3 totals 13 residues. CDR3 DNA: TGTGCCAGCAGCTTCCGGGTCGGACAGTATTCTTTCTTT. Its translation is CASSFRVGQYSFF.

In its sample, this clonotype was seen many times. This rearrangement joins TRBV4-1 to TRBJ1-1; 7 bases agree with TRBD1. Germline assignment: CDR1 MGHRA and CDR2 YSYEKL. After removal of 3 bases from V and 5 bases from J, the junction contained 9 bases not matched to a gene. The length of the CDR3 is 15 residues. CDR3 in DNA: TGCGCCAGCAGCCAGCACCCGACAGGGATGACTGAAGCTTTCTTT. It codes for CASSQHPTGMTEAFF.

In its sample, this clonotype was seen many times. This chain connects TRBV6-8 to TRBJ1-1, with D unresolved. The CDR3 extends over 13 amino acids. Trimming removed 0 bases at V and 3 bases at J, with 5 bases between. Germline V gives CDR1 MNHGY, CDR2 SAAAGT. Here the CDR3 reads CASSYSKDTEAFF. CDR3 DNA sequence: TGTGCCAGCAGTTACTCGAAAGACACTGAAGCTTTCTTT.

The sample holds many counts of this clonotype. The gene calls are TRBV12-3 or TRBV12-4 and TRBJ1-1; TRBD1 matches 8 bases. The CDR3 contains 18 residues. With 5 bases clipped from V and 0 bases from J, the junction kept 14 bases outside the gene matches. The CDR3 spells CASSLIQGAWGMNTEAFF. The CDR3 DNA sequence: TGTGCCAGCAGTCTTATCCAGGGGGCCTGGGGGATGAACACTGAAGCTTTCTTT.

In this sample, this clonotype turned up a few times. V usage is TRBV6-1 and J usage is TRBJ2-7, with D possibly matching TRBD1 (5 bases). V was clipped by 6 bases and J by 1 base, with 10 bases between them. CDR1 MNHNS and CDR2 SASEGT come from the germline V gene. The CDR3 has 13 amino acids. The CDR3 reads CASSVPGSYEQYF. CDR3 DNA: TGTGCCAGCAGCGTCCCAGGGTCCTACGAGCAGTACTTC.

This clonotype was detected a few times. This sequence joins TRBV6-2 or TRBV6-3 and TRBJ1-1; D gene ambiguous. Trimming stripped 5 bases from V and 1 base from J, with 8 bases between. CDR3 size: 13 residues. CDR1 and CDR2 (germline): MNHEY, SVGEGT. The CDR3: CASSRSPNTEAFF. The DNA of the CDR3 is TGTGCCAGCAGTCGCAGCCCGAACACTGAAGCTTTCTTT.